Following are 27 T cell receptor beta chains from one sample sequenced in a study of tumor and adjacent non-tumor tissue in lung cancer. A modified ARM-PCR protocol with three rounds of nested PCR amplified TCRbeta. A single record per CDR3 protein comes from TCRdb applying MiXCR to the multiplex PCR reads. Found here are about 48,000 distinct CDR3 sequences, more than 55% of them singletons; the top ten hold 30%. No cell sorting was done before RNA was extracted from the tissue. The normal lung tissue was taken more than 3 cm from the tumor edge. Material for sequencing was distant non-tumor lung tissue. Receptors were obtained from a woman in her seventies with non-small cell lung cancer.

As for this clonotype: In this CDR3 the conserved last residue, phenylalanine or tryptophan, is missing, so a read error is likely. The rearrangement joins TRBV28 to TRBJ2-3; the match to TRBD2 covers 12 bases. CDR1 is MDHEN and CDR2 is SYDVKM in the germline V gene. The ends lost 6 bases at V and 2 bases at J; junction bases unmatched: 12. CDR3 length equals 18 residues. The CDR3 nucleotides are TGTGCCAGCAGGCTACTAGCGGGAGGAGGGTGGAACACAGATACGCAGTATTCG. Translated, it gives CASRLLAGGGWNTDTQYS.

A note on this clonotype: A much larger clone sits a single nucleotide away, making a read error possible. This chain uses TRBV20-1 with TRBJ2-5; tentatively, D is TRBD2 (5 bases). Germline V gene sequence: CDR1 DFQATT, CDR2 SNEGSKA (reference sequence). The V end lost 2 bases, the J end lost 4 bases, and 14 bases lay between the germline ends. The CDR3 sequence is 14 residues long. In nucleotides, the CDR3 is TGCAGTGCTAGACTGATAGTGGGAGCAGAGACCCAGTACTTC. Encoded protein: CSARLIVGAETQYF.

This clonotype was observed at least ten times. The chain couples TRBV28 to TRBJ1-6; TRBD1 aligns across 7 bases. CDR1 MDHEN and CDR2 SYDVKM come from the germline V gene. CDR3 length equals 17 residues. V lost 1 base and J lost 6; bases outside the gene matches: 9. Written as DNA, the CDR3 is TGTGCCAGCAGTTTATACCGCGTGGGACAGAGTAATTCACCCCTCCACTTT. Translating it yields CASSLYRVGQSNSPLHF.

On this clonotype itself: Germline is not matched at one junction end, which may reflect a read error. This sequence joins TRBV28 and TRBJ2-4; tentative D call: TRBD2 (5 bases). This CDR3 comprises 15 residues. Germline lookup yields CDR1 MDHEN and CDR2 SYDVKM. CDR3 nucleotides: TGCGCCAGCAGTTCTAGCAGACTAACCAAAAACATTCAGTACTTC. Its translation: CASSSSRLTKNIQYF.

This clonotype showed up just once. Given a much more abundant clone one base away, this may be a read error. The chain has TRBV20-1 and TRBJ2-5, with D possibly TRBD2 on 6 matching bases. This CDR3 contains 15 residues. Germline assignment: CDR1 DFQATT and CDR2 SNEGSKA (reference sequence). V lost 3 bases, J lost 7 bases, and 21 bases lay in between. CDR3 protein: CSARGTGEVWGTQYF. In DNA form, the CDR3 reads TGCAGTGCTAGGGGAACGGGAGAAGTCTGGGGGACCCAGTACTTC.

About this clonotype itself: One end of the junction is discordant with germline, which a read error may explain. This chain joins TRBV11-1 and TRBJ2-1; D is perhaps TRBD2 (5 bases). The CDR3 is 13 amino acids. Germline V gene data show CDR1 as SGHAT and CDR2 as FQDESV (reference sequence). The CDR3 sequence: CVSSYLSRGEEFF. The CDR3 DNA reads as TGTGTCAGCAGTTACCTTTCCCGGGGTGAGGAATTCTTC.

Of note for this clonotype: A junction end diverges from the germline sequence, so it may reflect a read error. The V and J genes are TRBV12-3 or TRBV12-4 and TRBJ2-1; TRBD1 is a possible D gene (6 bases). This CDR3 region has 14 residues. The CDR3 sequence: CVSNTGTNYNEQLF. In nucleotides, the CDR3 is TGTGTCAGTAATACCGGGACAAACTACAATGAGCAGCTCTTC.

Worth noting for this clonotype: The junction shows a germline mismatch at one end, possibly a read error. The chain's CDR3 is CAIAPGQGPYEQHF. The DNA of the CDR3 is TGTGCCATCGCGCCGGGACAGGGCCCCTACGAGCAGCACTTC. J is TRBJ2-7 and V is TRBV10-3, with 9 bases identical to TRBD1. Germline assignment: CDR1 ENHRY and CDR2 SYGVKD. This CDR3 contains 14 residues.

Remarks on this clonotype: The conserved phenylalanine or tryptophan is not found at the CDR3 terminus, so this likely reflects a read error. This chain connects TRBV11-1 to TRBJ1-2; unclear D gene. CDR3 length equals 14 residues. Germline values: CDR1 SGHAT, CDR2 FQDESV (reference sequence). The V end lost 7 bases, the J end lost 4 bases, and 16 bases lay between the germline ends. This CDR3 is CASTHSGVGYGYTL. In DNA, the CDR3 is TGTGCCAGCACTCACTCGGGAGTTGGCTATGGCTACACCCTT.

V and J are TRBV29-1 and TRBJ2-1; D unclear. Germline loops: CDR1 SQVTM, CDR2 ANQGSEA. Trimming took off 3 bases at V and 12 bases at J, with 24 bases between the two ends. The CDR3 length is 15 residues. The CDR3 bases are TGCAGCGTTGACGGTCCTAAGCCGGAGTTCGATGGGCAGTTCTTC. It is translated as CSVDGPKPEFDGQFF.

The rearrangement uses TRBV29-1 and TRBJ2-7; 10 nucleotides agree with TRBD1. The CDR3 is 13 residues long. The J segment lost 10 bases and the V segment lost 6 bases, leaving 12 bases of the junction unmatched. Germline V gene lookup returns CDR1 SQVTM and CDR2 ANQGSEA. The CDR3 DNA is TGCAGCGTGGCCATGACAGGGGGCGGCGAACAGTACTTC. It translates to CSVAMTGGGEQYF.

The genes are TRBV6-1 and TRBJ1-1; a possible D gene is TRBD1 (5 bases). CDR1 is MNHNS, CDR2 SASEGT, per germline. V was shortened by 10 bases and J by 11 bases, with 17 bases between the two germline ends. This CDR3 comprises 11 residues. The CDR3 sequence is CAITFEGFAFF. As DNA, the CDR3 is TGTGCCATCACCTTCGAGGGGTTTGCTTTCTTT.

Turning to this clonotype: Possible read error: a much larger clone is one base away. CDR3 protein: CASSLGPGTRGSTQYF. Written as DNA, the CDR3 is TGCGCCAGCAGCTTGGGACCCGGGACTAGGGGGAGTACGCAGTATTTT. The V call is TRBV5-1, the J call TRBJ2-3; 8 bases are a match to TRBD2. The CDR3 sequence is 16 residues long. Germline V gives CDR1 SGHRS, CDR2 YFSETQ. The J segment lost 8 bases and the V segment lost 0 bases, leaving 11 bases of the junction unmatched.

Worth noting for this clonotype: The conserved phenylalanine or tryptophan is not found at the CDR3 terminus, so this likely reflects a read error. The chain is built from TRBV29-1 and TRBJ2-5, with D unresolved. Germline V lookup: CDR1 SQVTM, CDR2 ANQGSEA. The CDR3 loop spans 11 amino acids. V lost 8 bases and J 7 bases, leaving 14 bases between the germline ends. The CDR3 spells CSRGIGGTQYI. The CDR3 DNA reads TGCAGCCGTGGGATCGGTGGGACCCAGTACATC.

Comments on this clonotype: Compared with germline, one end of the junction differs, possibly owing to a read error. V usage is TRBV28 and J usage is TRBJ1-1; no reliable D call. The CDR3 totals 15 residues. Germline assignment: CDR1 MDHEN and CDR2 SYDVKM. The CDR3 here is CTSSLPLTANTEAFF. The CDR3 coding sequence is TGTACCAGCAGTTTACCCCTGACGGCGAACACTGAAGCTTTCTTT.

For this clonotype: A much larger clone differs by one base, so this may be a read error. V gene TRBV20-1 combines with J gene TRBJ2-7, with a tentative D call TRBD2 (6 bases). Germline CDR1 reads DFQATT; CDR2 reads SNEGSKA (reference sequence). CDR3 length: 14 residues. The CDR3 loop reads CNARDPGGAYEQYF. The CDR3 DNA reads TGCAATGCTAGAGATCCGGGCGGGGCCTACGAGCAGTACTTC.

This clonotype was seen at least ten times. The CDR3 coding sequence is TGTGCCATCAGTGAGTCGGTAACACCGGGAGCTTTCTTT. It translates to CAISESVTPGAFF. J is TRBJ1-1 and V is TRBV10-3; D not certain. This CDR3 has 13 residues. CDR1 is ENHRY, CDR2 SYGVKD, per germline. V was trimmed by 0 bases and J by 10 bases, leaving 12 bases between them.

In the case of this clonotype: A junction end diverges from the germline sequence, so it may reflect a read error. The chain recombines TRBV4-2 with TRBJ1-1; a weak D match, TRBD1 (5 bases). The CDR3 is 17 residues long. Germline loops: CDR1 LGHNA, CDR2 YNFKEQ. The CDR3 DNA sequence: TGTGCCAGCAGCCAACTCGCAACGGGGGGTTTGGACACTGAAGTTTTCTTT. As protein: CASSQLATGGLDTEVFF.

The chain joins TRBV28 to TRBJ2-7; TRBD2 is a possible D gene (5 bases). Germline-derived CDR1 and CDR2 are MDHEN and SYDVKM. V lost 4 bases, J lost 10 bases, and 20 bases lay in between. The CDR3 spans 14 residues. The CDR3 spells CASSSRERRYKQYF. DNA of the CDR3: TGTGCCAGCAGTTCGCGCGAGCGGAGATACAAACAGTACTTC.

The rearrangement links TRBV30 to TRBJ2-5, with D maybe TRBD2 (6 bases). CDR1 is GTSNPN and CDR2 is SVGIG in the germline V gene (reference sequence). This CDR3 region has 14 residues. Trimming shortened V by 4 bases and J by 9 bases, and 21 bases separated the two germline ends. CDR3 sequence reads: CAWTGKAWREAQYF. CDR3 coding DNA: TGTGCCTGGACGGGAAAGGCTTGGAGGGAGGCCCAGTACTTC. The variable domain in full, completed from reference TRBV30 and TRBJ2-5, reads SQTIHQWPATLVQPVGSPLSLECTVEGTSNPNLYWYRQAAGRGLQLLFYSVGIGQISSEVPQNLSASRPQDRQFILSSKKLLLSDSGFYLCAWTGKAWREAQYFGPGTRLLVL.

This clonotype has just a few counts. This may arise from a read error, as a much more abundant clone is one base away. This chain connects TRBV6-2 or TRBV6-3 to TRBJ1-5, with D perhaps matching TRBD1 (5 bases). This CDR3 spans 14 amino acids. V was shortened by 6 bases and J by 11 bases, with 20 bases between the two germline ends. Germline CDR1 MNHEY, CDR2 SVGEGT. The CDR3 is CASSNGLPGQTQHF. In nucleotides, the CDR3 is TGTGCCAGCAGCAACGGGCTCCCGGGGCAGACCCAGCATTTT.

This clonotype ranks as medium-sized. The chain recombines TRBV10-1 with TRBJ2-3, with 10 bases identical to TRBD2. The V gene end was trimmed by 3 bases and the J gene end by 0 bases; junction bases not matched to a gene: 6. CDR1 and CDR2 (germline): WNHNN, SYGVQD (reference sequence). The CDR3 consists of 17 residues. Written as DNA, the CDR3 is TGCGCCAGCAGTGACCGGGCTAGCGGGAGTAGCACAGATACGCAGTATTTT. The encoded protein is CASSDRASGSSTDTQYF.

In the case of this clonotype: The junction departs from the called germline gene at one end, perhaps through a read error. The V call is TRBV5-1, the J call TRBJ1-2; D gene uncertain. Germline V gene lookup returns CDR1 SGHRS and CDR2 YFSETQ. The CDR3 length is 14 residues. The CDR3 loop is CASSLVVSNYGYTF. In nucleotides, the CDR3 is TGCGCAAGCAGCTTGGTAGTCAGCAACTATGGCTACACCTTC.

This clonotype was picked up many times. The rearrangement joins TRBV12-3 or TRBV12-4 to TRBJ2-1, with 10 bases identical to TRBD2. V dropped 5 bases and J dropped 2; count of bases not matched to a gene: 6. The CDR3 length is 16 residues. CDR3: CASSPRTSGPYNEQFF. The CDR3 coding sequence is TGTGCCAGCAGTCCGAGGACTAGCGGACCCTACAATGAGCAGTTCTTC.

This clonotype was counted ten times or more. The V call is TRBV6-1, the J call TRBJ1-1, with D perhaps matching TRBD1 (5 bases). The germline CDR1 and CDR2 sequences are MNHNS and SASEGT. With 7 bases removed from V and 7 bases from J, the gap between germline ends came to 10 bases. The CDR3 contains 11 residues. The CDR3 spells CASTQGFEAFF. Here the CDR3 DNA reads TGTGCCAGCACTCAGGGTTTTGAAGCTTTCTTT.

About this clonotype itself: Mismatch with germline at one junction end may stem from a read error. The V gene is TRBV29-1, the J gene TRBJ2-7; 13 bases line up with TRBD2. This CDR3 spans 15 amino acids. Germline V gene data show CDR1 as SQVTM and CDR2 as ANQGSEA. The CDR3 protein is CSVPGLAGMRNEQYF. The CDR3 coding sequence is TGCAGCGTACCGGGACTAGCGGGAATGAGGAACGAGCAGTATTTC.

Turning to this clonotype: A much larger clone lies one base from this, so it may be a read error. The chain couples TRBV2 to TRBJ2-2; 7 bases are a match to TRBD1. From germline, CDR1 is SNHLY and CDR2 FYNNEI. Unmatched junction bases numbered 8, after V lost 7 bases and J lost 6 bases. The CDR3 is made up of 14 amino acids. The CDR3 spells CASTGQSIPGELFF. The CDR3 DNA sequence: TGTGCCAGCACGGGACAGAGCATCCCCGGGGAGCTGTTTTTT.